The clone carrying this T cell receptor (beta chain) was counted only a few times. The germline CDR1 and CDR2 sequences are SGHDT and YYEEEE. V lost 0 bases to trimming and J lost 5 bases, with 11 bases between them. This CDR3 is 14 amino acids long. The library came from three nested PCR rounds adapted from ARM-PCR protocols. TCRdb re-called the multiplex PCR reads through MiXCR, storing one row per CDR3 protein. The table shows more than 120,000 distinct CDR3 sequences, with approximately 72% occurring only once. This record comes from a study of tumor and adjacent non-tumor tissue in lung cancer. No cell sorting was done before RNA was extracted from the tissue.

The V and J genes are TRBV5-6 and TRBJ2-5; TRBD2 might be the D (6 bases). The receptor's source is a man aged 60-69 years with small cell lung cancer. Sequencing input: lung tumor tissue. The CDR3, as DNA: TGTGCCAGCAGCTTGGCCCGGAGGGGCGAGACCCAGTACTTC. Translated: CASSLARRGETQYF.